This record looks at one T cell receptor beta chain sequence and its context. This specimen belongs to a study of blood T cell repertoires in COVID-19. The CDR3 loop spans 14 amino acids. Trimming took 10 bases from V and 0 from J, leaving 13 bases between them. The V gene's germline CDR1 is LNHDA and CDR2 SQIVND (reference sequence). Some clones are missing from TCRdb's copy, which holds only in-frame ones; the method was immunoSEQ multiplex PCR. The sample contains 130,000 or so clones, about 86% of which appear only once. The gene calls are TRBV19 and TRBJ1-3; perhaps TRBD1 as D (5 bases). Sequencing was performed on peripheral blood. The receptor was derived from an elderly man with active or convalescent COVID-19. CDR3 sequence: CATLQAYSGNTIYF. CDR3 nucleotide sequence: TGTGCCACCTTACAGGCGTACTCTGGAAACACCATATATTTT.